This T cell receptor beta chain was obtained from a study of T cells in Graves' hyperthyroidism and ophthalmopathy. TCR beta CDR3 sequences were amplified from RNA transcripts. First-round RT-PCR with HTBI primers amplified the TCR CDR3 region. TCRdb re-called the multiplex PCR reads with MiXCR, one entry per CDR3 protein. The sample carries about 760,000 distinct CDR3 sequences, around 40% recorded once. The ends were cut back, 11 bases at V and 4 bases at J, with 14 bases in the middle. The CDR3 is 12 residues long. The germline V gene encodes CDR1 SGHTA and CDR2 FQGNSA. Uncontrolled infection, other autoimmune disease, pregnancy and lactation each barred patients from inclusion.

This chain uses TRBV7-2 with TRBJ1-2, with D hard to call. The sequence derives from a woman in her 40s with Graves' hyperthyroidism. Sequencing was performed on blood. CDR3 DNA sequence: TGTGCCTGGAGTGGGCTAACCTATGGCTACACCTTC. Protein: CAWSGLTYGYTF.